Below, one T cell receptor beta chain is given with its context. The second PCR ran about 6 to 11 cycles with a sample-barcoded 5' primer and J-beta primers. TCRdb passed the 5' RACE reads through MiXCR, listing each CDR3 protein once. The sample holds over 500,000 distinct CDR3 sequences, roughly half seen once. The data originate from a study of blood T cells in healthy people across ages. Per individual sample, total RNA of at least 6 micrograms was extracted. Source material: blood. The clonotype was recovered from a woman aged 80 or over in good health.

The CDR3 region is CASKEDIKETQYF. The CDR3 DNA is TGCGCCAGCAAAGAAGACATAAAAGAGACCCAGTACTTC. The chain couples TRBV5-1 to TRBJ2-5; no definite D call. The CDR3 totals 13 residues. Germline V gene lookup returns CDR1 SGHRS and CDR2 YFSETQ. Trimming left V 6 bases short and J 3 bases short, with 12 bases between.